This entry lists 9 T cell receptor beta chains sequenced from one sample in a study of technical replicates of blood from several donors. TCRdb keeps only in-frame clones here, not all; method: immunoSEQ multiplex PCR. Among more than 65,000 clones listed, roughly 96% were seen once. The sequenced sample was T cells isolated from PBMCs. The receptors here all came from a human donor in good health.

V is TRBV4-2 and J is TRBJ2-1; 12 bases line up with TRBD2. The germline V gene encodes CDR1 LGHNA and CDR2 YNFKEQ. The junction had 7 bases not matched to a gene; V was cut back by 5 bases and J by 8 bases. The length of the CDR3 is 15 residues. The CDR3 spells CASSSRLAGADEQFF. As DNA, the CDR3 is TGTGCCAGCAGCTCGCGACTAGCGGGAGCAGATGAGCAGTTCTTC.

The chain has TRBV6-5 and TRBJ1-3, with TRBD1 identical over 9 bases. The CDR3 loop spans 14 amino acids. Trimming at V came to 6 bases and at J to 4 bases, leaving 4 bases not matched to a gene. Per the germline V gene, CDR1 is MNHEY and CDR2 is SVGAGI. CDR3 sequence reads: CASRGTGKGNTIYF. The DNA for the CDR3 is TGTGCCAGCAGGGGGACAGGGAAAGGAAACACCATATATTTT.

The J gene is TRBJ2-4, the V gene TRBV30, with 9 nucleotides matching TRBD2. The V gene's germline CDR1 is GTSNPN and CDR2 SVGIG (reference sequence). The CDR3 contains 13 residues. The ends lost 5 bases at V and 7 bases at J; junction bases unmatched: 6. CDR3 bases: TGTGCCTGGGATAGCGGGAGTCCGAACATTCAGTACTTC. Translating gives CAWDSGSPNIQYF.

As regards this clone: The sample holds other DNA sequences that translate to the same CDR3. J is TRBJ1-3 and V is TRBV9; D ambiguous. CDR1 is SGDLS and CDR2 is YYNGEE in the germline V gene. V lost 0 bases and J 4 bases, leaving 5 bases between the germline ends. This CDR3 is built from 13 residues. The CDR3 sequence: CASSVAGGNTIYF. In nucleotides, the CDR3 is TGTGCCAGCAGCGTAGCCGGGGGAAACACCATATATTTT.

The chain has TRBV19 and TRBJ2-2; 8 bases map to TRBD2. J was trimmed by 2 bases and V by 6 bases; bases with no gene match: 2. CDR3 length: 14 amino acids. Germline V CDR1 and CDR2: LNHDA, SQIVND (reference sequence). This chain's CDR3 is CASRAGVNTGELFF. DNA of the CDR3: TGTGCCAGTAGAGCGGGAGTAAACACCGGGGAGCTGTTTTTT.

The rearrangement uses TRBV6-6 and TRBJ2-7; 7 bases fit TRBD1. Per the germline V gene, CDR1 is MNHNY and CDR2 is SVGAGI (reference sequence). This CDR3 spans 14 amino acids. V dropped 1 base and J dropped 5; count of bases not matched to a gene: 5. CDR3 region: CASSYFGTGDEQYF. The CDR3 coding sequence is TGTGCCAGCAGTTACTTTGGAACAGGGGACGAGCAGTACTTC.

The J gene is TRBJ1-2, the V gene TRBV19; 7 positions agree with TRBD1. V shed 7 bases and J 8 bases; nucleotides not matched to a gene: 13. Per germline, CDR1 LNHDA and CDR2 SQIVND (reference sequence). CDR3 size: 14 residues. CDR3 DNA: TGTGCCAGTAAGGTGACAGGGAGTCTTTGGGGCTACACCTTC. This sequence encodes CASKVTGSLWGYTF.

The chain joins TRBV18 to TRBJ1-2; D ambiguous. Per germline, CDR1 KGHSH and CDR2 LQKENI. Trimming shortened V by 2 bases and J by 2 bases, and 6 bases separated the two germline ends. The length of the CDR3 is 13 residues. In DNA, the CDR3 is TGTGCCAGCTCACCAATGGAGAACTATGGCTACACCTTC. The encoded protein is CASSPMENYGYTF.

J is TRBJ2-7 and V is TRBV11-2, with D perhaps TRBD1 (6 bases). Germline V CDR1 and CDR2: SGHAT, FQNNGV. V dropped 5 bases and J dropped 3 bases, with 26 bases sitting between them. The CDR3 is made up of 18 amino acids. The CDR3 region has the DNA TGTGCCAGCAGCCCCCCCCAGGGGTTGGGTAATTCTTTCTACGAGCAGTACTTC. Protein product: CASSPPQGLGNSFYEQYF.